Below, 24 T cell receptor beta chains from the same sample are listed, as sequenced in a study of glioma-infiltrating T cells. The iRepertoire nested amplicon-rescue multiplex PCR amplified TCR alpha and beta CDR3s from RNA. TCRdb used MiXCR to reprocess the multiplex PCR reads, holding one entry per CDR3 protein. The table records around 350,000 distinct CDR3 sequences, more than 35% of them present only once. Sequencing used glioma tissue, nonneoplastic brain tissue, or PBMCs (not recorded which). These TCRs come from a human donor with low-grade glioma or glioblastoma, undergoing nonglioma brain surgery, or in good health (not recorded which).

This clonotype was recorded many times. The J gene is TRBJ2-1, the V gene TRBV6-2 or TRBV6-3; the D is unclear. Deletions cut 5 bases from V and 9 bases from J, with 8 bases between. The CDR3 consists of 11 residues. Germline values: CDR1 MNHEY, CDR2 SVGEGT. Here the CDR3 DNA reads TGTGCCAGCAGTCCGTCTTTTGAGCAGTTCTTC. It codes for CASSPSFEQFF.

The chain combines TRBV7-9 with TRBJ2-5; 7 bases line up with TRBD1. V was clipped by 5 bases and J by 4 bases; unmatched bases: 10. The CDR3 is 15 residues long. Per the germline V gene, CDR1 is SEHNR and CDR2 is FQNEAQ (reference sequence). In DNA, the CDR3 is TGTGCCAGCAGCCGGACGAGACAGGGCTCAGAGACCCAGTACTTC. This translates into CASSRTRQGSETQYF.

The chain carries TRBV2 and TRBJ2-7, with TRBD2 matching over 8 bases. Germline CDR1 reads SNHLY; CDR2 reads FYNNEI. V was pared by 4 bases and J by 1 base, with 3 bases of the junction left unmatched. CDR3 length equals 14 residues. The CDR3 coding sequence is TGTGCCAGCAGTGTTCCTAGCGGGTCCTACGAGCAGTACTTC. It specifies CASSVPSGSYEQYF.

The V call is TRBV20-1, the J call TRBJ1-3; tentative D call: TRBD1 (5 bases). Germline CDR1 and CDR2: DFQATT and SNEGSKA (reference sequence). This CDR3 is built from 14 residues. V gave up 3 bases and J gave up 3 bases, with 12 bases separating them. The CDR3 protein is CSARGPGGGNTIYF. The CDR3, as DNA: TGCAGTGCTAGGGGGCCGGGAGGTGGAAACACCATATATTTT.

Comments on this clonotype: The junction departs from the called germline gene at one end, perhaps through a read error. This chain links TRBV4-2 with TRBJ2-3, with 7 nucleotides matching TRBD2. Germline CDR1 is LGHNA and CDR2 is YNFKEQ. The length of the CDR3 is 16 residues. The CDR3 nucleotides are TGTGCCGGCAGCCATCCCGGGGGGTCTAGCACAGATACGCAGTATTTT. This codes for CAGSHPGGSSTDTQYF.

This clonotype was counted only a few times. This rearrangement joins TRBV25-1 to TRBJ2-1; 10 bases align to TRBD1. This CDR3 region has 15 residues. Trimming removed 4 bases from V and 4 bases from J; junction bases left unmatched: 4. Germline CDR1 MGHDK, CDR2 SYGVNS. The CDR3 sequence: CASSGGTGVYNEQFF. The CDR3 nucleotides read TGTGCCAGCAGTGGCGGGACAGGGGTGTACAATGAGCAGTTCTTC.

This clonotype occurred a few times. Here the CDR3 reads CSARPMDRSSYEQYF. CDR3 sequence (DNA): TGCAGTGCTAGACCAATGGACAGGAGCTCCTACGAGCAGTACTTC. The chain couples TRBV20-1 to TRBJ2-7; 7 bases align to TRBD1. Losses at the gene ends were 2 bases for V and 0 bases for J; bases not matched to a gene: 7. From germline, CDR1 is DFQATT and CDR2 SNEGSKA (reference sequence). This CDR3 comprises 15 residues.

This sequence joins TRBV12-3 or TRBV12-4 and TRBJ2-1; D remains unclear. V dropped 0 bases and J dropped 9 bases, with 9 bases sitting between them. The CDR3 has 13 amino acids. For the CDR3, the DNA is TGTGCCAGCAGTTTAGCCTTCCATGGTGAGCAGTTCTTC. It codes for CASSLAFHGEQFF.

On this clonotype: The junction shows a germline mismatch at one end, possibly a read error. J is TRBJ2-1 and V is TRBV20-1; D not certain. The CDR3 length is 12 residues. Looked up from germline, CDR1 is DFQATT and CDR2 is SNEGSKA (reference sequence). CDR3 DNA sequence: TGCAGTGGGGCCGCGATCGTGGATGAGAAGTTCTTC. Translated, it gives CSGAAIVDEKFF.

This clonotype has just a few counts. This chain links TRBV7-6 with TRBJ2-7; D remains ambiguous. V was shortened by 1 base and J by 5 bases, with 3 bases between the two germline ends. The CDR3 has 11 amino acids. Per germline, CDR1 SGHVS and CDR2 FNYEAQ. This CDR3 reads CASSLDNEQYF. The CDR3 nucleotides are TGTGCCAGCAGCTTAGATAACGAGCAGTACTTC.

This clonotype has more than one count but fewer than ten. A much larger clone differs by one base, so this may be a read error. The chain combines TRBV27 with TRBJ1-3; a possible D gene is TRBD1 (6 bases). Germline CDR1 MNHEY, CDR2 SMNVEV (reference sequence). The CDR3 is 14 amino acids. CDR3 sequence (DNA): TGTGCCAGCAGTCCCAGGGGCGCTGGAAACGCCATATATTTT. This translates into CASSPRGAGNAIYF.

To note about this clonotype: A read error is possible here, since a much larger clone lies one base away. The genes are TRBV20-1 and TRBJ2-7; D tentatively reads TRBD1 or TRBD2 (6 bases each). Germline assignment: CDR1 DFQATT and CDR2 SNEGSKA (reference sequence). The CDR3 length is 17 residues. CDR3 sequence: CSAKTAGGPFSNYKQYF. The CDR3 DNA follows: TGCAGTGCTAAGACTGCCGGGGGCCCCTTCTCCAACTACAAGCAGTACTTC.

This clonotype was seen a few times. CDR3 coding DNA: TGTGCCAGCAGCTTTTCATCTTTTTTCCAGACCCAGTACTTC. Translating it yields CASSFSSFFQTQYF. The rearrangement uses TRBV7-8 and TRBJ2-5; D uncertain. Trimming took off 3 bases at V and 6 bases at J, with 14 bases between the two ends. This CDR3 is 14 amino acids long. Per the germline V gene, CDR1 is SGHVS and CDR2 is FQNEAQ.

V gene TRBV20-1 combines with J gene TRBJ1-4; TRBD1 is a possible D gene (5 bases). The CDR3 covers 14 residues. Germline values: CDR1 DFQATT, CDR2 SNEGSKA (reference sequence). V lost 6 bases to trimming and J lost 2 bases, with 13 bases between them. CDR3 region: CSASKGATNEKLFF. As DNA, the CDR3 is TGCAGTGCCTCCAAAGGGGCTACTAATGAAAAACTGTTTTTT.

Regarding this clonotype: A read error may explain this, as a much larger clone is one base away. V is TRBV6-1 and J is TRBJ1-1; possibly TRBD1 for D (6 bases). Germline V CDR1 and CDR2: MNHNS, SASEGT. The CDR3 covers 15 residues. Trimming took 4 bases from V and 4 from J, leaving 16 bases between them. The CDR3: CASSAHRAGSTEAFF. The CDR3 region has the DNA TGTGCCAGCAGTGCCCACAGGGCCGGGAGCACTGAAGCTTTCTTT.

This clonotype was observed a handful of times. This CDR3 is CASSLSPPQPQHF. The CDR3 bases are TGTGCCAGCAGCTTATCCCCCCCCCAGCCCCAGCATTTT. The V gene is TRBV7-2, the J gene TRBJ1-5; no clear D gene. The CDR3 totals 13 residues. Germline loops: CDR1 SGHTA, CDR2 FQGNSA. Trimming stripped 2 bases from V and 7 bases from J, with 9 bases between.

The chain uses TRBV7-8 and TRBJ2-1; 13 bases map to TRBD2. Germline V gene data show CDR1 as SGHVS and CDR2 as FQNEAQ. The length of the CDR3 is 18 residues. Unmatched junction bases numbered 6, after V lost 1 base and J lost 3 bases. CDR3 protein: CASSLELAGGNVYNEQFF. The CDR3 nucleotides read TGTGCCAGCAGCTTAGAACTAGCGGGAGGGAACGTCTACAATGAGCAGTTCTTC.

The chain recombines TRBV24-1 with TRBJ2-3; TRBD2 aligns across 10 bases. CDR3 size: 15 residues. Germline loops: CDR1 KGHDR, CDR2 SFDVKD. V shed 9 bases and J 2 bases; nucleotides not matched to a gene: 7. CDR3 sequence: CATGSSGSITDTQYF. CDR3 coding DNA: TGTGCCACCGGATCTAGCGGGAGTATCACAGATACGCAGTATTTT.

On this clonotype: This could be a read error, since a much larger clone is one nucleotide away. The V gene is TRBV28, the J gene TRBJ1-2; D not resolved. This CDR3 contains 13 residues. CDR1 and CDR2 (germline): MDHEN, SYDVKM. V was pared by 3 bases and J by 7 bases, with 12 bases between. The CDR3: CASSFLQHFGYTF. The CDR3 region has the DNA TGTGCCAGCAGTTTTTTACAGCACTTTGGCTACACCTTC.

This clonotype was picked up a small number of times. One end of the junction does not line up with germline, which may come from a read error. The CDR3 is CASSLAAQTGELFF. CDR3 nucleotide sequence: TGTGCTAGCAGCTTAGCAGCACAGACCGGGGAGCTGTTTTTT. The gene calls are TRBV7-7 and TRBJ2-2; D is undetermined. The CDR3 loop spans 14 amino acids. Germline values: CDR1 SSHAT, CDR2 FNYEAQ (reference sequence).

A remark on this clonotype: A read error may produce the germline difference seen at one junction end. J is TRBJ2-2 and V is TRBV7-2; D gene uncertain. The CDR3 contains 14 residues. The germline V gene encodes CDR1 SGHTA and CDR2 FQGNSA. CDR3: CASSVARTPGELFF. CDR3 DNA sequence: TGTGCCAGCAGCGTAGCACGGACCCCGGGGGAGCTGTTTTTT.

Of note for this clonotype: With a much larger clone just one base away, this may be a read error. V usage is TRBV27 and J usage is TRBJ1-5; D may be TRBD1 (5 bases). The V and J ends lost 6 bases and 5 bases respectively, with 14 bases between them. CDR1 and CDR2 from the germline V gene are MNHEY and SMNVEV (reference sequence). CDR3 length: 14 residues. CDR3 in amino acids: CASSRGERDQPQHF. The CDR3 bases are TGTGCCAGCAGCAGAGGGGAGCGCGATCAGCCCCAGCATTTT.

In its sample, this clonotype was seen a few times. The gene calls are TRBV20-1 and TRBJ2-1, with 8 nucleotides matching TRBD2. Germline values: CDR1 DFQATT, CDR2 SNEGSKA (reference sequence). CDR3 length: 13 amino acids. The V and J ends lost 3 bases and 10 bases, in that order; junction bases with no gene match: 8. CDR3 nucleotide sequence: TGCAGTGCTAGCGGGAGGGCAAGGGACGAGCAGTTCTTC. This codes for CSASGRARDEQFF.

This clonotype was seen a few times. The chain is built from TRBV28 and TRBJ2-3; D not resolved. V lost 5 bases to trimming and J lost 6 bases, with 15 bases between them. Germline lookup yields CDR1 MDHEN and CDR2 SYDVKM. The CDR3 runs 14 residues. CDR3 sequence: CASSPRWGLDTQYF. The CDR3 nucleotides are TGTGCCAGCAGTCCACGCTGGGGTCTGGATACGCAGTATTTT. Full variable domain (missing parts from reference TRBV28 and TRBJ2-3): DVKVTQSSRYLVKRTGEKVFLECVQDMDHENMFWYRQDPGLGLRLIYFSYDVKMKEKGDIPEGYSVSREKKERFSLILESASTNQTSMYLCASSPRWGLDTQYFGPGTRLTVL.